The present T cell receptor (beta chain) was sequenced within a study of post-analysis software for immune sequencing data. Study context: Some patients lacked subtype; others had relapsing-remitting, secondary progressive or progressive-relapsing disease.

Researchers reported that TCR beta cDNA libraries carried unique molecular identifiers. T cells numbering about 0.9 to 10 million yielded cDNA molecules that totaled about 500,000. TCRdb processed the PCR reads anew with MiXCR; each CDR3 protein has one entry. The sample contains some 690,000 distinct CDR3 sequences, more than 50% of which appear only once. Overall study results and limits: Normalized Chao1 diversity was significantly reduced in patients versus controls. Strong co-clustering by F measure was seen for same-batch samples.

Points on this clonotype: Antigen specificity is unknown.

The sequence derives from a girl aged 2 to 10 with multiple sclerosis. The specimen sequenced was blood.

The CDR3 loop reads CASSGEWDYNEQFF. CDR3 nucleotide sequence: TGTGCCAGCAGTGGGGAGTGGGACTACAATGAGCAGTTCTTC. The chain combines TRBV25-1 with TRBJ2-1, with a possible D match to TRBD2 (5 bases). The CDR3 sequence is 14 residues long. The V and J ends lost 4 bases and 3 bases respectively, with 10 bases between them. CDR1 is MGHDK, CDR2 SYGVNS, per germline.